One sample yielded the 9 T cell receptor beta chains listed below, sequenced in a study of control samples from healthy donors and cancer patients. The data were produced by immunoSEQ multiplex PCR, yet TCRdb's version contains in-frame clones alone and is incomplete. The repertoire holds about 150,000 clones, with 70% to 90% as singletons. Sequenced: blood. These receptors all stem from a man aged 18 to 29 in good health.

The chain joins TRBV2 to TRBJ2-1, with TRBD1 matching over 9 bases. Germline loops: CDR1 SNHLY, CDR2 FYNNEI. The CDR3 sequence is 15 residues long. After removal of 6 bases from V and 6 bases from J, the junction contained 9 bases not matched to a gene. In DNA form, the CDR3 reads TGTGCCAGCAGCGCCGTGTTGACAGGGGGCAATGAGCAGTTCTTC. Amino acid sequence: CASSAVLTGGNEQFF.

V usage is TRBV13 and J usage is TRBJ2-1; no firm D call. Trimming pared 5 bases from V and 0 bases from J, leaving 20 bases between. The CDR3 runs 18 residues. Germline CDR1 and CDR2: PRHDT and FYEKMQ (reference sequence). The CDR3 loop is CASSTEVGQASSYNEQFF. The CDR3 DNA sequence: TGTGCCAGCAGCACCGAGGTCGGGCAGGCCAGCTCCTACAATGAGCAGTTCTTC.

This clone was counted a few times. The V gene is TRBV18, the J gene TRBJ1-2; D gene unclear. This CDR3 is 14 amino acids long. Germline CDR1 is KGHSH and CDR2 is LQKENI. Trimming cost V 2 bases and J 4 bases, with 11 bases left between them. CDR3 sequence reads: CASSPSGSGYGYTF. CDR3 in DNA: TGTGCCAGCTCACCATCCGGGTCAGGCTATGGCTACACCTTC.

This sequence joins TRBV18 and TRBJ2-2; D might be TRBD1 or TRBD2, each matching 6 bases. The CDR3 extends over 16 amino acids. Trimming took off 0 bases at V and 2 bases at J, with 10 bases between the two ends. Germline values: CDR1 KGHSH, CDR2 LQKENI. CDR3: CASSPPGGLNTGELFF. The DNA for the CDR3 is TGTGCCAGCTCACCACCCGGGGGCCTTAACACCGGGGAGCTGTTTTTT.

This chain links TRBV4-2 with TRBJ2-3, with TRBD2 identical over 9 bases. Germline CDR1 is LGHNA and CDR2 is YNFKEQ. The CDR3 runs to 17 residues. J gave up 5 bases and V 0 bases, and 9 bases lay outside the gene matches. In DNA form, the CDR3 reads TGTGCCAGCAGCCAAGACCGCGGGGGGGCTGTGGGAGATACGCAGTATTTT. Amino acid sequence: CASSQDRGGAVGDTQYF.

This chain joins TRBV18 and TRBJ1-1, with TRBD1 identical over 9 bases. V was clipped by 2 bases and J by 7 bases; unmatched bases: 8. CDR3 length equals 15 residues. CDR1 is KGHSH and CDR2 is LQKENI in the germline V gene. CDR3 DNA sequence: TGTGCCAGCTCACCAATAGGACAGGGGACGGGTGAAGCTTTCTTT. It codes for CASSPIGQGTGEAFF.

The chain couples TRBV6-5 to TRBJ1-2, with unresolved D. Germline loops: CDR1 MNHEY, CDR2 SVGAGI. V was pared by 6 bases and J by 8 bases, with 16 bases between. The CDR3 totals 13 residues. DNA for the CDR3: TGTGCCAGCAGATCCCCCCGTGGGGAGGGCTACACCTTC. It yields the protein CASRSPRGEGYTF.

The rearrangement uses TRBV15 and TRBJ1-5; D gene ambiguous. CDR3 length: 15 amino acids. Looked up from germline, CDR1 is LNHNV and CDR2 is YYDKDF (reference sequence). V lost 5 bases to trimming and J lost 2 bases, with 13 bases between them. In DNA form, the CDR3 reads TGTGCCACCAGCGGGAGGTTGGAGGGCAATCAGCCCCAGCATTTT. Translated: CATSGRLEGNQPQHF. The full variable domain, with the rest looked up from reference TRBV15 and TRBJ1-5, is DAMVIQNPRYQVTQFGKPVTLSCSQTLNHNVMYWYQQKSSQAPKLLFHYYDKDFNNEADTPDNFQSRRPNTSFCFLDIRSPGLGDTAMYLCATSGRLEGNQPQHFGDGTRLSIL.

The chain couples TRBV7-6 to TRBJ2-7, with 10 bases identical to TRBD1. The J segment lost 7 bases and the V segment lost 5 bases, leaving 8 bases of the junction unmatched. The CDR3 runs 14 residues. CDR1 and CDR2 from the germline V gene are SGHVS and FNYEAQ. The CDR3 nucleotides are TGTGCCAGCAGCCCCGACAGGGGGCTAAGGGAGCAGTACTTC. This sequence encodes CASSPDRGLREQYF.